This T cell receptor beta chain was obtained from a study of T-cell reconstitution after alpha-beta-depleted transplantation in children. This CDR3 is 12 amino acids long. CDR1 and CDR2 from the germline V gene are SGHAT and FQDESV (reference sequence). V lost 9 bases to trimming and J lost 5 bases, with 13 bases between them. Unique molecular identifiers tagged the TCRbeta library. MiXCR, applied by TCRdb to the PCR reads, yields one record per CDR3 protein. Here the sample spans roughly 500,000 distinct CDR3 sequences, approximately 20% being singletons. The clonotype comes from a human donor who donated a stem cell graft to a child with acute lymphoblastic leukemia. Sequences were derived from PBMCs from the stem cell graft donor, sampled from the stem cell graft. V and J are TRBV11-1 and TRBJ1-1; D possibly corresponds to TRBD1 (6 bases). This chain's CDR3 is CARGHSGTEAFF. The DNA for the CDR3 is TGTGCCAGGGGACACTCCGGGACTGAAGCTTTCTTT.